This T cell receptor (beta chain) was retrieved from a study of CD8 T cells in Susac syndrome. Reverse transcription of about 0.5 to 1 ug RNA used random hexamers. TCRdb reprocessed the immunoSEQ multiplex PCR reads via MiXCR and lists one record per CDR3 protein. This table has about 85,000 distinct CDR3 sequences, more than 85% appearing once. Sequencing of TCR beta drew on CD8+ and CD4+ T cells from blood. Trimming removed 4 bases at V and 6 bases at J, with 21 bases between. This CDR3 has 15 amino acids. CDR1 SQVTM and CDR2 ANQGSEA come from the germline V gene. This TCR derives from a human donor with Susac syndrome. The V and J genes are TRBV29-1 and TRBJ1-1, with a possible D match to TRBD1 (5 bases). Sequenced material: CD8+ T cells from PBMCs. The CDR3 loop reads CSVVPQDQLRSEAFF. The DNA for the CDR3 is TGCAGCGTTGTTCCACAGGACCAATTGCGATCTGAAGCTTTCTTT.